These 25 T cell receptor beta chains were sequenced from one sample in a study of CD8 T cell repertoires and HIV-1 epitope variants. Sequenced by immunoSEQ multiplex PCR; TCRdb stores in-frame clones only, minus some. Among some 87,000 clones, around 67% were seen once, and the ten largest hold around 25%. Sequenced sample: uncultured baseline CD8+ T cells from peripheral blood mononuclear cells (PBMCs). The receptors derive from a male donor with HIV.

The chain uses TRBV15 and TRBJ2-1, with 13 bases that match TRBD2. This CDR3 contains 18 residues. V shed 2 bases and J 4 bases; nucleotides not matched to a gene: 8. Looked up from germline, CDR1 is LNHNV and CDR2 is YYDKDF (reference sequence). The CDR3 bases are TGTGCCACCAGCAGACTTTCTACTAGCGGGAGGGTATACAATGAGCAGTTCTTC. Translating it yields CATSRLSTSGRVYNEQFF.

The sample holds a few counts of this clone. V is TRBV7-9 and J is TRBJ1-4, with unresolved D. The CDR3 covers 15 residues. Germline V CDR1 and CDR2: SEHNR, FQNEAQ (reference sequence). V lost 5 bases and J lost 5, with 15 bases in between. This CDR3 reads CASSPKGFSNEKLFF. As DNA, the CDR3 is TGTGCCAGCAGCCCGAAAGGTTTCTCCAATGAAAAACTGTTTTTT.

The chain recombines TRBV28 with TRBJ2-5; the D is unclear. The CDR3 runs 15 residues. Germline V gene lookup returns CDR1 MDHEN and CDR2 SYDVKM. V lost 6 bases to trimming and J lost 6 bases, with 20 bases between them. The CDR3: CASSVVQQALKTQYF. The CDR3 DNA sequence: TGTGCCAGCAGCGTGGTACAGCAGGCCTTGAAGACCCAGTACTTC.

The V call is TRBV28, the J call TRBJ1-6; 9 bases fit TRBD1. Per the germline V gene, CDR1 is MDHEN and CDR2 is SYDVKM. The junction had 8 bases not matched to a gene; V was cut back by 2 bases and J by 6 bases. The CDR3 has 17 residues. The CDR3 nucleotides are TGTGCCAGCAGTTTAATACAGGGGGCGGGATCTAATTCACCCCTCCACTTT. It is translated as CASSLIQGAGSNSPLHF. Variable domain in full (rest from reference TRBV28 and TRBJ1-6): DVKVTQSSRYLVKRTGEKVFLECVQDMDHENMFWYRQDPGLGLRLIYFSYDVKMKEKGDIPEGYSVSREKKERFSLILESASTNQTSMYLCASSLIQGAGSNSPLHFGNGTRLTVT.

V and J are TRBV9 and TRBJ2-6, with no clear D. The CDR3 totals 16 residues. Trimming pared 0 bases from V and 3 bases from J, leaving 10 bases between. Germline V gene lookup returns CDR1 SGDLS and CDR2 YYNGEE. The CDR3 region is CASSVGVVVGANVLTF. CDR3 sequence (DNA): TGTGCCAGCAGCGTAGGAGTAGTGGTTGGGGCCAACGTCCTGACTTTC. Based on the CDR3 plus reference TRBV9 and TRBJ2-6, the full variable domain is DSGVTQTPKHLITATGQRVTLRCSPRSGDLSVYWYQQSLDQGLQFLIQYYNGEERAKGNILERFSAQQFPDLHSELNLSSLELGDSALYFCASSVGVVVGANVLTFGAGSRLTVL.

The chain is built from TRBV18 and TRBJ2-5, with 7 bases fitting TRBD1. The junction had 4 bases not matched to a gene; V was cut back by 6 bases and J by 3 bases. The CDR3 runs to 13 residues. Germline V gives CDR1 KGHSH, CDR2 LQKENI. The CDR3 is CASSQGQEETQYF. As DNA, the CDR3 is TGTGCCAGCTCCCAAGGACAGGAAGAGACCCAGTACTTC.

This clone is medium-sized. The sample carries other DNA sequences with the same CDR3. This sequence joins TRBV30 and TRBJ1-6; D remains ambiguous. This CDR3 region has 14 residues. Per the germline V gene, CDR1 is GTSNPN and CDR2 is SVGIG (reference sequence). V lost 2 bases and J lost 7, with 12 bases in between. CDR3 sequence: CAWSRGQDNSPLHF. CDR3 DNA sequence: TGTGCCTGGAGTAGAGGGCAGGACAATTCACCCCTCCACTTT.

This clone appeared once. The chain joins TRBV16 to TRBJ2-3; 8 bases match TRBD1. Germline V lookup: CDR1 KGHSY, CDR2 FQNENV. The CDR3 runs to 16 residues. V trimming: 2 bases; J trimming: 0 bases; junction bases outside the gene matches: 4. The DNA for the CDR3 is TGTGCCAGCAGCCAAACGTCAGGGGGCAGCACAGATACGCAGTATTTT. Translated: CASSQTSGGSTDTQYF.

This rearrangement joins TRBV7-9 to TRBJ1-6; TRBD1 matches 7 bases. CDR1 and CDR2 from the germline V gene are SEHNR and FQNEAQ (reference sequence). The CDR3 loop spans 18 amino acids. J gave up 0 bases and V 0 bases, and 5 bases lay outside the gene matches. Here the CDR3 reads CASSLAPRGGSYNSPLHF. CDR3 DNA sequence: TGTGCCAGCAGCTTAGCGCCCAGGGGGGGCTCCTATAATTCACCCCTCCACTTT.

The V gene is TRBV4-2, the J gene TRBJ2-7; D might be TRBD1 or TRBD2, each matching 5 bases. V lost 6 bases and J lost 5, with 14 bases in between. Germline V gene lookup returns CDR1 LGHNA and CDR2 YNFKEQ. CDR3 size: 13 residues. The CDR3 DNA sequence: TGTGCCAGCAGGGCCGGGACGGAGAACGAGCAGTACTTC. Translating gives CASRAGTENEQYF.

The J gene is TRBJ2-3, the V gene TRBV5-1; D could derive from TRBD1 or TRBD2 (6 bases each). Germline V CDR1 and CDR2: SGHRS, YFSETQ. The CDR3 length is 16 residues. With 0 bases removed from V and 3 bases from J, the gap between germline ends came to 14 bases. This chain's CDR3 is CASSLGLWGATDTQYF. DNA for the CDR3: TGCGCCAGCAGCTTGGGTCTCTGGGGGGCAACAGATACGCAGTATTTT.

This clone was seen only once. The genes are TRBV5-1 and TRBJ2-5; D is ambiguous. The CDR3 contains 13 residues. Germline CDR1 and CDR2: SGHRS and YFSETQ. Trimming took off 0 bases at V and 1 base at J, with 4 bases between the two ends. In DNA form, the CDR3 reads TGCGCCAGCAGCTTGGCCCTCCAAGAGACCCAGTACTTC. Protein product: CASSLALQETQYF.

The count of this clone is one. V and J are TRBV4-3 and TRBJ1-1; weak D call: TRBD1 (6 bases). The CDR3 runs to 13 residues. V gave up 4 bases and J gave up 2 bases, with 8 bases separating them. The germline V gene encodes CDR1 LGHNA and CDR2 YSLEER. The CDR3 DNA reads TGCGCCAGCAGCCTACAGGGCAACACTGAAGCTTTCTTT. Its protein is CASSLQGNTEAFF.

This sequence joins TRBV4-1 and TRBJ2-5; 9 bases map to TRBD1. The CDR3 is 15 residues long. Germline CDR1 is MGHRA and CDR2 is YSYEKL. The V gene end was trimmed by 3 bases and the J gene end by 1 base; junction bases not matched to a gene: 3. CDR3 sequence (DNA): TGCGCCAGCAGCCAGGACAGGGGATTCCAAGAGACCCAGTACTTC. This encodes CASSQDRGFQETQYF.

Written as DNA, the CDR3 is TGCAGCGTAACAGGACAGGCGACCTACGAGCAGTACTTC. This gives the protein CSVTGQATYEQYF. V usage is TRBV29-1 and J usage is TRBJ2-7; TRBD1 aligns across 7 bases. The germline V gene has CDR1 SQVTM and CDR2 ANQGSEA. The CDR3 loop spans 13 amino acids. The V segment lost 6 bases and the J segment 2 bases; nucleotides outside the gene matches: 7.

The genes are TRBV7-8 and TRBJ1-5, with D possibly matching TRBD1 (6 bases). CDR1 is SGHVS, CDR2 FQNEAQ, per germline. The CDR3 sequence is 16 residues long. The germline V and J ends were trimmed by 5 bases and 0 bases, with 14 bases remaining between them. CDR3 DNA: TGTGCCAGCAGCGAGGAAGACAGGAATAGCAATCAGCCCCAGCATTTT. As protein: CASSEEDRNSNQPQHF.

This chain links TRBV5-1 with TRBJ1-4, with 9 bases that match TRBD1. V lost 4 bases to trimming and J lost 2 bases; unmatched junction nucleotides: 3. Germline V gene sequence: CDR1 SGHRS, CDR2 YFSETQ. This CDR3 region has 15 residues. The DNA for the CDR3 is TGCGCCAGCAGCGGGGGGACAGGGACTAATGAAAAACTGTTTTTT. This translates into CASSGGTGTNEKLFF.

The J gene is TRBJ1-4, the V gene TRBV30; TRBD1 matches at 9 bases. Germline V CDR1 and CDR2: GTSNPN, SVGIG (reference sequence). This CDR3 is 12 amino acids long. V lost 6 bases and J lost 7; bases outside the gene matches: 3. CDR3 DNA sequence: TGTGCCTGTGGACAGGGGTTTGAAAAACTGTTTTTT. It translates to CACGQGFEKLFF.

The V call is TRBV6-5, the J call TRBJ1-4, with no clear D. The CDR3 runs to 15 residues. Germline V gene lookup returns CDR1 MNHEY and CDR2 SVGAGI. V dropped 6 bases and J dropped 1 base, with 12 bases sitting between them. CDR3 nucleotide sequence: TGTGCCAGCAGCAAAGGGAGGAGAACTAATGAAAAACTGTTTTTT. Its protein product is CASSKGRRTNEKLFF.

The rearrangement links TRBV30 to TRBJ1-5; D ambiguous. Germline V CDR1 and CDR2: GTSNPN, SVGIG (reference sequence). The CDR3 is 17 amino acids. Trimming took 1 base from V and 0 from J, leaving 16 bases between them. The CDR3 region has the DNA TGTGCCTGGAGTGAACAGTCTGCCACATATAGCAATCAGCCCCAGCATTTT. Protein product: CAWSEQSATYSNQPQHF.

The chain is built from TRBV27 and TRBJ1-5; D unclear. Germline loops: CDR1 MNHEY, CDR2 SMNVEV (reference sequence). With 8 bases removed from V and 2 bases from J, the gap between germline ends came to 13 bases. The CDR3 is made up of 14 amino acids. The CDR3 is CASGGPSGNQPQHF. The CDR3 nucleotides are TGTGCCAGCGGAGGGCCGTCGGGCAATCAGCCCCAGCATTTT.

J is TRBJ1-4 and V is TRBV27; TRBD1 matches 10 bases. The V and J ends lost 5 bases and 8 bases, in that order; junction bases with no gene match: 14. This CDR3 is 17 amino acids long. Germline values: CDR1 MNHEY, CDR2 SMNVEV (reference sequence). DNA of the CDR3: TGTGCCAGCAGTACACGGACAGGGGGTCGAGCCTGGGAAAAACTGTTTTTT. Translating it yields CASSTRTGGRAWEKLFF.

CDR3 DNA: TGTGCCAGTAGCCAAACGGGTATCAATCAGCCCCAGCATTTT. Protein: CASSQTGINQPQHF. This chain connects TRBV19 to TRBJ1-5; D gene unclear. There are 14 residues in the CDR3. Trimming cost V 6 bases and J 3 bases, with 12 bases left between them. Germline lookup yields CDR1 LNHDA and CDR2 SQIVND (reference sequence).

The J gene is TRBJ2-7, the V gene TRBV11-3; 7 positions agree with TRBD2. CDR3 length: 15 residues. Germline CDR1 and CDR2: SGHNT and YENEEA. Trimming at V came to 5 bases and at J to 2 bases, leaving 9 bases not matched to a gene. The CDR3 loop reads CASSLAGDGPYEQYF. The DNA of the CDR3 is TGTGCCAGCAGCCTGGCGGGGGACGGTCCCTACGAGCAGTACTTC. The variable domain in full, completed from reference TRBV11-3 and TRBJ2-7, reads EAGVVQSPRYKIIEKKQPVAFWCNPISGHNTLYWYLQNLGQGPELLIRYENEEAVDDSQLPKDRFSAERLKGVDSTLKIQPAELGDSAVYLCASSLAGDGPYEQYFGPGTRLTVT.

The chain has TRBV5-1 and TRBJ2-3, with no clear D. V was clipped by 6 bases and J by 2 bases, with 13 bases between them. Per germline, CDR1 SGHRS and CDR2 YFSETQ. The CDR3 has 14 amino acids. This CDR3 reads CASIMIPYTDTQYF. The CDR3 DNA reads as TGCGCCAGCATCATGATACCCTACACAGATACGCAGTATTTT.